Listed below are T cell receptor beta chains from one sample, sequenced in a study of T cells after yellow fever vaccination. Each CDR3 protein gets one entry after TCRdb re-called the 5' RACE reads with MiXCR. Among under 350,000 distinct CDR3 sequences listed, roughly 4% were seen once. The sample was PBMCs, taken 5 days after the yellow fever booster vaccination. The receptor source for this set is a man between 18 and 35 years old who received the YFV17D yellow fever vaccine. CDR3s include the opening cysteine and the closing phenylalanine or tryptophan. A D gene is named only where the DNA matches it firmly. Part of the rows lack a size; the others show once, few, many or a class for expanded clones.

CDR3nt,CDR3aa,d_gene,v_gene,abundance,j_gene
TGTGCCAGCAGCTCCGTTGGACAGACCAGCTCCTACAATGAGCAGTTCTTC,CASSSVGQTSSYNEQFF,NA,TRBV5-4,NA,TRBJ2-1
TGTGCCAGCAGCCAGGTGACCTCGGGGAAAGAGACCCAGTACTTC,CASSQVTSGKETQYF,NA,TRBV3-1,few,TRBJ2-5
TGTGCCATCCGCGGCGACAGGGGGAATTCGTACGAGCAGTACTTC,CAIRGDRGNSYEQYF,TRBD1,TRBV10-3,few,TRBJ2-7
TGCGCCAGCAGCTTAAGCGGGACCCCAGATACGCAGTATTTT,CASSLSGTPDTQYF,TRBD2,TRBV5-1,few,TRBJ2-3
TGTGCCACCAGCACAGTGGGACAGGGGGCCAAGCCCCAGCATTTT,CATSTVGQGAKPQHF,TRBD1,TRBV15,NA,TRBJ1-5
TGCAGTGCCTACGGACAGGGGGCAAACGGGGAGCTGTTTTTT,CSAYGQGANGELFF,TRBD1,TRBV20-1,few,TRBJ2-2
TGTGCCGGGCGGGGGTCGTCCTACGAGCAGTACTTC,CAGRGSSYEQYF,TRBD2,TRBV6-6,few,TRBJ2-7
TGTGCCAGCAGTGCACAGGAAGCCCGTCAGCCCCAGCATTTT,CASSAQEARQPQHF,NA,TRBV6-1,NA,TRBJ1-5
TGCGCCAGCAGCTTGGTGAGCGGGGGCCTCACAGATACGCAGTATTTT,CASSLVSGGLTDTQYF,TRBD2,TRBV5-1,NA,TRBJ2-3
TGCGCCAGCAGCTTGGTTGCGGCAGGGGTAATGAACACTGAAGCTTTCTTT,CASSLVAAGVMNTEAFF,NA,TRBV5-1,NA,TRBJ1-1
TGTGCCAGCAGCTTAGATCAGGGAGATACGCAGTATTTT,CASSLDQGDTQYF,NA,TRBV11-2,many,TRBJ2-3
TGTGCCAGCAGCCGGGACGGACAGAGGAACACTGAAGCTTTCTTT,CASSRDGQRNTEAFF,NA,TRBV7-8,NA,TRBJ1-1
TGCAGTGCTCGGGGTATTGGTTCAGAGGGACGAATCGATGAGCAGTTCTTC,CSARGIGSEGRIDEQFF,NA,TRBV20-1,NA,TRBJ2-1
TGTGCCAGCAGTACTCCCGGGACGACGGAGCCCCAGCATTTT,CASSTPGTTEPQHF,NA,TRBV28,few,TRBJ1-5
TGTGCCAGCAGTTTATACACTCAGGGCGGCCTTCATGAGCAGTTCTTC,CASSLYTQGGLHEQFF,NA,TRBV27,few,TRBJ2-1
TGTGCCAGCAGAGAAGTGGACATTCAGTACTTC,CASREVDIQYF,NA,TRBV12-3/TRBV12-4,many,TRBJ2-4
TGTGCCAGCAGCGTAGAAGGGTTTAGCAATCAGCCCCAGCATTTT,CASSVEGFSNQPQHF,NA,TRBV9,few,TRBJ1-5
TGTGCCAGCAGTGAAAGACAGACTAGTAGCAATCAGCCCCAGCATTTT,CASSERQTSSNQPQHF,NA,TRBV2,NA,TRBJ1-5
TGCGCCAGCAGGGGCAGGGCGAACACCGGGGAGCTGTTTTTT,CASRGRANTGELFF,NA,TRBV4-3,many,TRBJ2-2
TGTGCCAGCAGCTTCCCCCCGGCATCCAACAAGCAGTTCTTC,CASSFPPASNKQFF,NA,TRBV13,many,TRBJ2-1
TGCGCCAGCAGCTTGGTTGGACAGAACACCGGGGAGCTGTTTTTT,CASSLVGQNTGELFF,NA,TRBV5-1,many,TRBJ2-2
TGTGCCAGCAGTTACGGAAAGGCGAATCAGCCCCAGCATTTT,CASSYGKANQPQHF,NA,TRBV6-5,NA,TRBJ1-5
TGTGCCAGCAGCCTGGGCAGCGCGCAGTATTTT,CASSLGSAQYF,NA,TRBV3-1,many,TRBJ2-3
TGCAGTGCTACGGGGGGCACGGAGACCCAGTACTTC,CSATGGTETQYF,NA,TRBV20-1,few,TRBJ2-5
TGTGCCAGCAGCCTAGGGATTTCACCCCTCCACTTT,CASSLGISPLHF,NA,TRBV7-9,many,TRBJ1-6
TGTGCCAGCAGCCAGACAGGGGTGGTGACCCAGTACTTC,CASSQTGVVTQYF,TRBD1,TRBV5-4,NA,TRBJ2-5
TGTGCCAGCAGCGCACGACTAGCGGGGGGGCTAAATACGCAGTATTTT,CASSARLAGGLNTQYF,TRBD2,TRBV7-8,many,TRBJ2-3
TGTGCCAGCAGTTACAGCCTCTACGAGCAGTACTTC,CASSYSLYEQYF,NA,TRBV6-6,NA,TRBJ2-7
TGTGCCAGCAGTTACGGGACAGGGTTCCAAGAGACCCAGTACTTC,CASSYGTGFQETQYF,TRBD1,TRBV6-5,NA,TRBJ2-5
TGTGCCAGCAGCTTGGGGACAGGGCCCCACAATGAGCAGTTCTTC,CASSLGTGPHNEQFF,TRBD1,TRBV5-5,many,TRBJ2-1
TGCGCCAGCAGCGGCTCTGTTAGACTAGCGGGCCCACGCGAGACCCAGTACTTC,CASSGSVRLAGPRETQYF,TRBD2,TRBV5-1,NA,TRBJ2-5
TGTGCCAGCAGCTTAGCGGTGGGTCCTAGCACAGATACGCAGTATTTT,CASSLAVGPSTDTQYF,NA,TRBV7-9,many,TRBJ2-3
TGTGCCAGCAGTTTTCGGGGGGCGAACACTGAAGCTTTCTTT,CASSFRGANTEAFF,NA,TRBV12-3/TRBV12-4,NA,TRBJ1-1
TGCGCCAGCACTTCAGGGTCCAGACCCTACGAGCAGTACTTC,CASTSGSRPYEQYF,NA,TRBV5-1,many,TRBJ2-7
TGTGCCAGCAGCCGGACAGGGGGCTACGAGCAGTACTTC,CASSRTGGYEQYF,TRBD1,TRBV11-2,NA,TRBJ2-7
TGCAGTGCTAGAGTTAGACAGGGCTACACTGAAGCTTTCTTT,CSARVRQGYTEAFF,TRBD1,TRBV20-1,many,TRBJ1-1
TGTGCCAGCTGCGTAGGTCCCAGGGTCAATCAGCCCCAGCATTTT,CASCVGPRVNQPQHF,NA,TRBV9,NA,TRBJ1-5
TGTGCCAGCAGCCAAGACCCAAACTACGAGCAGTACTTC,CASSQDPNYEQYF,NA,TRBV4-2,NA,TRBJ2-7
TGTGCCAGCAGTGAAGTAGGGGATAATTCACCCCTCCACTTT,CASSEVGDNSPLHF,NA,TRBV2,NA,TRBJ1-6
TGTGCCAGCAGTTCCAGACAGGCCCAAGAGACCCAGTACTTC,CASSSRQAQETQYF,NA,TRBV6-5,few,TRBJ2-5
TGCAGTGCTAGAGACAGGGTGGTGAACACTGAAGCTTTCTTT,CSARDRVVNTEAFF,NA,TRBV20-1,NA,TRBJ1-1
TGCAGTGCTAGAGGGCCTCCCTGGTCGAACACCGGGGAGCTGTTTTTT,CSARGPPWSNTGELFF,NA,TRBV20-1,many,TRBJ2-2
TGTGCCAGCAGTTCCAATGAGGACTACACAGATACGCAGTATTTT,CASSSNEDYTDTQYF,NA,TRBV6-2/TRBV6-3,many,TRBJ2-3
TGCGCCAGCAGAATGACAGCCGTTATGAACACTGAAGCTTTCTTT,CASRMTAVMNTEAFF,NA,TRBV5-1,NA,TRBJ1-1
TGTGCCAGCAGCGTCCCCGGGACGCCGGGGAATGAGCAGTTCTTC,CASSVPGTPGNEQFF,NA,TRBV5-4,NA,TRBJ2-1
TGCGCCAGCAGAGGCGGGTGGAATGAGCAGTTCTTC,CASRGGWNEQFF,NA,TRBV4-3,NA,TRBJ2-1
TGTGCCAGCAGCCGCAATCGCCGTCCGACTGAAAACACCATATATTTT,CASSRNRRPTENTIYF,NA,TRBV4-2,NA,TRBJ1-3
TGTGCCAGCAGCTTAGGGACAGGGGGATTCTACGGCTACACCTTC,CASSLGTGGFYGYTF,TRBD1,TRBV11-3,NA,TRBJ1-2
TGTGCCAGCAGTTACTCCGTATCGGGGGGGAAGGACACCGGGGAGCTGTTTTTT,CASSYSVSGGKDTGELFF,TRBD2,TRBV6-2/TRBV6-3,NA,TRBJ2-2
TGTGCCAGCAGCTTATCCACAGGGGGCGGACAAGAGACCCAGTACTTC,CASSLSTGGGQETQYF,TRBD1,TRBV7-2,few,TRBJ2-5
TGTGCCAGCAGCTCACCCGGGACAGGATCGAACACCGGGGAGCTGTTTTTT,CASSSPGTGSNTGELFF,TRBD1,TRBV5-5,few,TRBJ2-2
TGCGCCAGCAGCTTGGTTGTAGTGGGGCTGAACACTGAAGCTTTCTTT,CASSLVVVGLNTEAFF,NA,TRBV5-1,few,TRBJ1-1
TGTGCCAGCAGTGCGGCGGGGGCCTACAATGAGCAGTTCTTC,CASSAAGAYNEQFF,TRBD2,TRBV6-4,few,TRBJ2-1
TGTGCCAGCAGCTTAGCACACAGGGTTGAAGGTAATTCACCCCTCCACTTT,CASSLAHRVEGNSPLHF,NA,TRBV7-9,NA,TRBJ1-6
TGTGCCAGCAGTCCGGACGGCTCTGGGGCCAACGTCCTGACTTTC,CASSPDGSGANVLTF,NA,TRBV27,few,TRBJ2-6